Listed here are 6 T cell receptor beta chains from one sample, sequenced in a study of shared clonotypes between healthy human individuals. The assay was immunoSEQ multiplex PCR, and TCRdb's table has in-frame clones only and misses some. There are 750,000 to 1,000,000 clones in the sample; about 91% occur only once, and around 24% lies in the top ten. CD45RO-negative, CCR7-positively selected cells formed the naive CD8 fraction, excluding terminally differentiated effector memory CD45RA+ cells. Source material: naive CD8+ T cells sorted from blood. These receptors were taken from a man aged 25-40 years in good health.

The chain has TRBV15 and TRBJ1-1; no clear D gene. The CDR3 consists of 14 residues. The germline gives CDR1 LNHNV, CDR2 YYDKDF (reference sequence). Trimming removed 0 bases from V and 3 bases from J, with 8 bases in between. CDR3 region: CATSRDAKDTEAFF. CDR3 coding DNA: TGTGCCACCAGCAGAGACGCCAAGGACACTGAAGCTTTCTTT. The full variable domain, its missing parts supplied by reference TRBV15 and TRBJ1-1, is DAMVIQNPRYQVTQFGKPVTLSCSQTLNHNVMYWYQQKSSQAPKLLFHYYDKDFNNEADTPDNFQSRRPNTSFCFLDIRSPGLGDTAMYLCATSRDAKDTEAFFGQGTRLTVV.

The V call is TRBV7-2, the J call TRBJ2-7; D uncertain. The V end lost 2 bases, the J end lost 5 bases, and 16 bases lay between the germline ends. Germline V gene lookup returns CDR1 SGHTA and CDR2 FQGNSA. The CDR3 length is 15 residues. CDR3 in DNA: TGTGCCAGCAGCTTAAATACTGGTAAGATCCACGAGCAGTACTTC. Residues: CASSLNTGKIHEQYF.

The J gene is TRBJ2-1, the V gene TRBV27; 8 positions match TRBD2. Unmatched junction bases numbered 3, after V lost 2 bases and J lost 9 bases. This CDR3 has 13 amino acids. Germline CDR1 is MNHEY and CDR2 is SMNVEV (reference sequence). CDR3 sequence (DNA): TGTGCCAGCAGTTTAGGCGGGAGGACTGAGCAGTTCTTC. Encoded protein: CASSLGGRTEQFF.

The V and J genes are TRBV29-1 and TRBJ2-7; 10 positions agree with TRBD1. The CDR3 runs to 15 residues. After removal of 3 bases from V and 0 bases from J, the junction contained 5 bases not matched to a gene. The germline CDR1 and CDR2 sequences are SQVTM and ANQGSEA. Here the CDR3 DNA reads TGCAGCGTTGAGGGGGGGACAGGGGACTCCTACGAGCAGTACTTC. Residues: CSVEGGTGDSYEQYF.

This chain joins TRBV19 and TRBJ2-2; TRBD2 agrees at 10 bases. CDR3 length: 15 amino acids. Germline V gene data show CDR1 as LNHDA and CDR2 as SQIVND (reference sequence). J gave up 5 bases and V 5 bases, and 5 bases lay outside the gene matches. The CDR3 nucleotides are TGTGCCAGTAGTGGACTGACTAGCGGGACCGGGGAGCTGTTTTTT. This translates into CASSGLTSGTGELFF.

The chain's CDR3 is CASSLGQGLANEQFF. DNA for the CDR3: TGTGCCAGCAGCCTGGGACAGGGACTCGCAAATGAGCAGTTCTTC. J is TRBJ2-1 and V is TRBV11-2, with 9 positions matching TRBD1. The CDR3 loop spans 15 amino acids. The V segment lost 5 bases and the J segment 7 bases; nucleotides outside the gene matches: 9. The V gene's germline CDR1 is SGHAT and CDR2 FQNNGV.